The rows below give T cell receptor beta chains drawn from one sample of a study of blood T cell repertoires in COVID-19. TCRdb's copy holds only in-frame clones and misses some; the assay was immunoSEQ multiplex PCR. The data show about 190,000 clones, 76% seen once. Sequencing input: PBMCs or T cells enriched from blood (not recorded which). These receptors were collected from a woman aged 50 to 65 with acute COVID-19. CDR3s include the opening cysteine and the closing phenylalanine or tryptophan. Fields, in order: D gene, V gene, J gene, clone size, CDR3 protein, CDR3 DNA. A D gene is named only where the DNA matches it firmly. Part of the rows lack a size; the others show once, few, many or a class for expanded clones.

D gene: TRBD1
V gene: TRBV12-3/TRBV12-4
J gene: TRBJ1-2
clone size: few
CDR3 protein: CASRIDRVGGYTF
CDR3 DNA: TGTGCCAGCAGGATCGACAGGGTCGGCGGCTACACCTTC

D gene: TRBD1
V gene: TRBV5-4
J gene: TRBJ2-2
clone size: once
CDR3 protein: CASSFGRDRGTGELFF
CDR3 DNA: TGTGCCAGCAGCTTCGGACGGGACAGGGGCACCGGGGAGCTGTTTTTT

D gene: -
V gene: TRBV6-5
J gene: TRBJ2-2
clone size: -
CDR3 protein: CASSPPGLSGELFF
CDR3 DNA: TGTGCCAGCAGCCCCCCGGGACTTTCCGGGGAGCTGTTTTTT

D gene: -
V gene: TRBV7-2
J gene: TRBJ1-3
clone size: -
CDR3 protein: CASSPPPAGSGNTIYF
CDR3 DNA: TGTGCCAGCAGCCCCCCCCCGGCGGGATCCGGAAACACCATATATTTT

D gene: -
V gene: TRBV7-9
J gene: TRBJ1-1
clone size: few
CDR3 protein: CASSRTGNTEAFF
CDR3 DNA: TGTGCCAGCAGCCGAACGGGGAACACTGAAGCTTTCTTT

D gene: TRBD1
V gene: TRBV4-3
J gene: TRBJ1-1
clone size: -
CDR3 protein: CASSQGQTNTEAFF
CDR3 DNA: TGCGCCAGCAGCCAGGGACAGACGAACACTGAAGCTTTCTTT

D gene: -
V gene: TRBV19
J gene: TRBJ2-1
clone size: -
CDR3 protein: CASSIGGGSYNEQFF
CDR3 DNA: TGTGCCAGTAGTATCGGCGGTGGCTCCTACAATGAGCAGTTCTTC

D gene: -
V gene: TRBV4-3
J gene: TRBJ2-2
clone size: -
CDR3 protein: CARPTDTGELFF
CDR3 DNA: TGCGCCAGGCCGACAGACACCGGGGAGCTGTTTTTT

D gene: -
V gene: TRBV28
J gene: TRBJ2-3
clone size: -
CDR3 protein: CASSYPPSSTDTQYF
CDR3 DNA: TGTGCCAGCAGTTATCCTCCCTCTAGCACAGATACGCAGTATTTT

D gene: -
V gene: TRBV19
J gene: TRBJ1-6
clone size: few
CDR3 protein: CASTKNRDTYNSPLHF
CDR3 DNA: TGTGCCAGTACTAAAAACCGGGACACATATAATTCACCCCTCCACTTT

D gene: -
V gene: TRBV3-1/TRBV3-2
J gene: TRBJ1-2
clone size: -
CDR3 protein: CASSQDRGGVDF
CDR3 DNA: TGTGCCAGCAGCCAAGATCGAGGAGGGGTTGACTTC

D gene: TRBD2
V gene: TRBV11-2
J gene: TRBJ2-5
clone size: -
CDR3 protein: CASSSIPGGETQYF
CDR3 DNA: TGTGCCAGCAGCTCCATTCCGGGGGGGGAGACCCAGTACTTC

D gene: -
V gene: TRBV4-2
J gene: TRBJ1-3
clone size: -
CDR3 protein: CASSPPGGSSGNTIYF
CDR3 DNA: TGTGCCAGCAGCCCACCGGGGGGGAGCTCTGGAAACACCATATATTTT

D gene: -
V gene: TRBV6-1
J gene: TRBJ2-3
clone size: -
CDR3 protein: CASSEAALGRDTQYF
CDR3 DNA: TGTGCCAGCAGTGAAGCGGCACTAGGAAGAGATACGCAGTATTTT

D gene: -
V gene: TRBV7-9
J gene: TRBJ1-4
clone size: -
CDR3 protein: CASRGGINEKLFF
CDR3 DNA: TGTGCCAGCAGGGGGGGTATTAATGAAAAACTGTTTTTT

D gene: TRBD1
V gene: TRBV29-1
J gene: TRBJ1-1
clone size: -
CDR3 protein: CSVVRQGNTEAFF
CDR3 DNA: TGCAGCGTTGTCCGACAGGGAAACACTGAAGCTTTCTTT

D gene: -
V gene: TRBV29-1
J gene: TRBJ1-2
clone size: -
CDR3 protein: CSTRGGNGYTF
CDR3 DNA: TGCAGTACGAGAGGGGGAAATGGCTACACCTTC

D gene: -
V gene: TRBV7-9
J gene: TRBJ1-6
clone size: -
CDR3 protein: CASLNSPLHF
CDR3 DNA: TGTGCCAGCCTCAATTCACCCCTCCACTTT

D gene: -
V gene: TRBV5-5
J gene: TRBJ2-2
clone size: once
CDR3 protein: CASSHFTGSGELFF
CDR3 DNA: TGTGCCAGCAGCCATTTCACAGGGTCCGGGGAGCTGTTTTTT

D gene: TRBD1
V gene: TRBV5-6
J gene: TRBJ1-1
clone size: once
CDR3 protein: CASSLLYWTGGAEAFF
CDR3 DNA: TGTGCCAGCAGCTTGTTATATTGGACAGGGGGCGCTGAAGCTTTCTTT

D gene: TRBD1
V gene: TRBV18
J gene: TRBJ1-1
clone size: once
CDR3 protein: CASSPGTGPNTEAFF
CDR3 DNA: TGTGCCAGCTCACCCGGGACAGGGCCGAACACTGAAGCTTTCTTT

D gene: TRBD2
V gene: TRBV6-5
J gene: TRBJ2-3
clone size: -
CDR3 protein: CASLAGGGRDTQYF
CDR3 DNA: TGTGCCAGCTTAGCGGGGGGGGGCAGGGATACGCAGTATTTT